A single sample is the source of the 27 T cell receptor beta chains below, sequenced in a study of blood T cell repertoires in COVID-19 (dated by TCRdb to 2018 to 2020). Library method: the immunoSEQ multiplex PCR assay. Entries here come from immuneACCESS through TCRdb and include only in-frame sequences with V and J called. Some clones fail to appear in such tables; in the studies checked, an unresolved V gene covers under half of the shortfall, and the cause of the remainder is unknown. The sample table contains around 250,000 clones; only one count was recorded for approximately 82% of them. 4.5% to 7% of the sample goes to the ten largest clones. Sequenced input: peripheral blood. These receptors were obtained from a man older than 75 with acute or convalescent COVID-19.

V and J are TRBV30 and TRBJ1-3; a weak D match, TRBD1 (5 bases). The CDR3 sequence is 11 residues long. Germline CDR1 is GTSNPN and CDR2 is SVGIG (reference sequence). The V gene lost 1 base and the J gene lost 7 bases, with 5 bases spanning the gap. CDR3 in DNA: TGTGCCTGGAGTGACAGGAACACCATATATTTT. Amino acid sequence: CAWSDRNTIYF. Combining the CDR3 with reference TRBV30 and TRBJ1-3 gives the whole variable domain SQTIHQWPATLVQPVGSPLSLECTVEGTSNPNLYWYRQAAGRGLQLLFYSVGIGQISSEVPQNLSASRPQDRQFILSSKKLLLSDSGFYLCAWSDRNTIYFGEGSWLTVV.

The rearrangement links TRBV5-1 to TRBJ2-3; 8 nucleotides match TRBD2. Trimming at V came to 0 bases and at J to 4 bases, leaving 7 bases not matched to a gene. Germline CDR1 SGHRS, CDR2 YFSETQ. This CDR3 contains 16 residues. CDR3 coding DNA: TGCGCCAGCAGCTTGGTTGCGGGGGGTGGCGCAGATACGCAGTATTTT. It specifies CASSLVAGGGADTQYF.

The rearrangement uses TRBV6-5 and TRBJ2-1, with TRBD2 identical over 12 bases. This CDR3 is built from 16 residues. Germline lookup yields CDR1 MNHEY and CDR2 SVGAGI. J was trimmed by 7 bases and V by 0 bases; bases with no gene match: 4. As DNA, the CDR3 is TGTGCCAGCAGTTACTCGCCTAGCGGGGGGGCGAATGAGCAGTTCTTC. Encoded protein: CASSYSPSGGANEQFF.

The chain couples TRBV6-5 to TRBJ1-2; unclear D gene. The V and J ends lost 0 bases and 5 bases respectively, with 7 bases between them. Germline V gives CDR1 MNHEY, CDR2 SVGAGI. This CDR3 has 13 residues. CDR3 protein: CASSYSEVYGYTF. The DNA for the CDR3 is TGTGCCAGCAGTTACTCGGAGGTTTATGGCTACACCTTC.

V usage is TRBV11-3 and J usage is TRBJ2-5, with TRBD1 matching 8 bases. Germline V gives CDR1 SGHNT, CDR2 YENEEA. The CDR3 has 16 amino acids. J was trimmed by 1 base and V by 1 base; bases with no gene match: 5. CDR3 region: CASSLGQGKGQETQYF. The CDR3, as DNA: TGTGCCAGCAGCTTAGGACAGGGGAAGGGCCAAGAGACCCAGTACTTC.

For the CDR3, the DNA is TGTGCCAGCAGCCAGAGTAGGAGCTACAATGAGCAGTTCTTC. It translates to CASSQSRSYNEQFF. This chain uses TRBV16 with TRBJ2-1; D remains unclear. V lost 3 bases and J lost 3, with 9 bases in between. This CDR3 region has 14 residues. Germline-derived CDR1 and CDR2 are KGHSY and FQNENV.

V usage is TRBV5-1 and J usage is TRBJ2-5; D may be TRBD1 (6 bases). The CDR3 length is 15 residues. The V gene's germline CDR1 is SGHRS and CDR2 YFSETQ. V was cut by 2 bases and J by 0 bases, with 11 bases left in between. CDR3 residues: CASSLTTGYQETQYF. The CDR3 region has the DNA TGCGCCAGCAGCTTAACTACAGGGTACCAAGAGACCCAGTACTTC.

CDR3 nucleotides: TGTGCCAGCAGTTTCCGACGCAGGGAAAAACTGTTTTTT. Amino acid sequence: CASSFRRREKLFF. The chain has TRBV27 and TRBJ1-4; D ambiguous. Germline CDR1 reads MNHEY; CDR2 reads SMNVEV (reference sequence). This CDR3 spans 13 amino acids. V was cut by 3 bases and J by 8 bases, with 10 bases left in between.

The gene calls are TRBV2 and TRBJ1-5; D is possibly TRBD1 (5 bases). Trimming removed 5 bases at V and 3 bases at J, with 11 bases between. The CDR3 has 14 amino acids. Per the germline V gene, CDR1 is SNHLY and CDR2 is FYNNEI. The CDR3: CASSSTQANQPQHF. Here the CDR3 DNA reads TGTGCCAGCAGTAGTACACAGGCCAATCAGCCCCAGCATTTT.

The chain links TRBV27 to TRBJ2-1, with TRBD2 matching 11 bases. CDR1 is MNHEY and CDR2 is SMNVEV in the germline V gene (reference sequence). V shed 8 bases and J 6 bases; nucleotides not matched to a gene: 9. The CDR3 is made up of 15 amino acids. This CDR3 is CASGRLAGLSNEQFF. DNA of the CDR3: TGTGCCAGCGGACGACTAGCGGGACTTTCCAATGAGCAGTTCTTC.

The rearrangement links TRBV27 to TRBJ2-3; TRBD2 aligns across 14 bases. The germline gives CDR1 MNHEY, CDR2 SMNVEV (reference sequence). This CDR3 has 16 residues. With 4 bases clipped from V and 2 bases from J, the junction kept 2 bases outside the gene matches. The CDR3 bases are TGTGCCAGCAGTTCGGGACTAGCGGGGGTCACAGATACGCAGTATTTT. It specifies CASSSGLAGVTDTQYF.

V and J are TRBV28 and TRBJ1-4, with unresolved D. The V gene lost 1 base and the J gene lost 5 bases, with 11 bases spanning the gap. The CDR3 runs 15 residues. Germline CDR1 MDHEN, CDR2 SYDVKM. The DNA of the CDR3 is TGTGCCAGCAGTTTATCTCGGGGTTTGAATGAAAAACTGTTTTTT. Translated: CASSLSRGLNEKLFF.

The chain combines TRBV14 with TRBJ2-5, with 10 bases aligning to TRBD2. The J segment lost 2 bases and the V segment lost 1 base, leaving 1 base of the junction unmatched. Per the germline V gene, CDR1 is SGHDN and CDR2 is FVKESK. The CDR3 has 15 amino acids. The CDR3 loop reads CASSQGAGGQETQYF. The CDR3 DNA is TGTGCCAGCAGCCAAGGAGCGGGAGGGCAAGAGACCCAGTACTTC.

The chain has TRBV3-1 (or the pseudogene TRBV3-2) and TRBJ2-2, with TRBD2 identical over 7 bases. V trimming: 2 bases; J trimming: 6 bases; junction bases outside the gene matches: 6. The CDR3 spans 15 residues. Germline-derived CDR1 and CDR2 are LGHDT and YNNKEL (reference sequence). CDR3 DNA sequence: TGTGCCAGCAGCCAAAGGGGCGGGGGTTCCGGGGAGCTGTTTTTT. Its translation is CASSQRGGGSGELFF.

The V gene is TRBV2, the J gene TRBJ2-3; 9 bases map to TRBD2. Trimming took 1 base from V and 8 from J; bases not matched to a gene: 4. The CDR3 totals 14 residues. Germline V lookup: CDR1 SNHLY, CDR2 FYNNEI. The CDR3 DNA follows: TGTGCCAGCAGTGAAGGAGCGGGAGGCGGTACGCAGTATTTT. Residues: CASSEGAGGGTQYF. The variable domain in full, with the rest retrieved from reference TRBV2 and TRBJ2-3, is EPEVTQTPSHQVTQMGQEVILRCVPISNHLYFYWYRQILGQKVEFLVSFYNNEISEKSEIFDDQFSVERPDGSNFTLKIRSTKLEDSAMYFCASSEGAGGGTQYFGPGTRLTVL.

This clone was detected only a few times. This chain connects TRBV6-4 to TRBJ1-6, with TRBD1 identical over 10 bases. Germline CDR1 and CDR2: MRHNA and SNTAGT. The CDR3 is made up of 15 amino acids. V gave up 3 bases and J gave up 10 bases; unmatched junction bases: 6. The CDR3 sequence: CASSDSSTGGSPLHF. The CDR3 DNA follows: TGTGCCAGCAGTGATTCCTCGACAGGGGGCTCACCCCTCCACTTT.

This clone was detected once. V usage is TRBV3-1 (or the pseudogene TRBV3-2) and J usage is TRBJ1-1; no reliable D call. This CDR3 has 14 amino acids. The ends were cut back, 2 bases at V and 0 bases at J, with 7 bases in the middle. The V gene's germline CDR1 is LGHDT and CDR2 YNNKEL (reference sequence). DNA for the CDR3: TGTGCCAGCAGCCAATATACACTGAACACTGAAGCTTTCTTT. Protein sequence: CASSQYTLNTEAFF.

The V call is TRBV15, the J call TRBJ1-1; TRBD1 aligns across 8 bases. The germline V gene has CDR1 LNHNV and CDR2 YYDKDF (reference sequence). V was pared by 0 bases and J by 8 bases, with 5 bases of the junction left unmatched. The CDR3 covers 14 residues. CDR3 protein: CATSRDLDRGEAFF. CDR3 nucleotide sequence: TGTGCCACCAGCAGAGACCTAGACAGGGGAGAAGCTTTCTTT.

V is TRBV29-1 and J is TRBJ1-1; D perhaps matches TRBD1 (6 bases). Per the germline V gene, CDR1 is SQVTM and CDR2 is ANQGSEA. CDR3 length equals 12 residues. Trimming removed 7 bases at V and 11 bases at J, with 20 bases between. The CDR3 nucleotides read TGCAGCGCCGGGGGGGCGCCGAGGGATGCTTTCTTT. Encoded protein: CSAGGAPRDAFF.

The CDR3 DNA follows: TGTGCCAGCACAGGGGGGCGAGGTGAAAAACTGTTTTTT. Its translation: CASTGGRGEKLFF. J is TRBJ1-4 and V is TRBV6-5; 7 nucleotides line up with TRBD1. The CDR3 sequence is 13 residues long. Trimming cost V 7 bases and J 7 bases; bases outside gene matches: 6. Germline V gene data show CDR1 as MNHEY and CDR2 as SVGAGI.

The chain couples TRBV4-2 to TRBJ2-3, with 12 nucleotides matching TRBD2. This CDR3 has 18 amino acids. From germline, CDR1 is LGHNA and CDR2 YNFKEQ. The V gene end was trimmed by 3 bases and the J gene end by 0 bases; junction bases not matched to a gene: 7. This chain's CDR3 is CASSQRLAGGASTDTQYF. The DNA of the CDR3 is TGTGCCAGCAGCCAGCGTCTAGCGGGGGGGGCGAGCACAGATACGCAGTATTTT.

The J gene is TRBJ2-7, the V gene TRBV27, with D possibly TRBD1 on 6 matching bases. Trimming removed 5 bases at V and 6 bases at J, with 11 bases between. The CDR3 sequence is 12 residues long. Germline loops: CDR1 MNHEY, CDR2 SMNVEV (reference sequence). The CDR3 reads CASSEGHTEQYF. In DNA, the CDR3 is TGTGCCAGCAGTGAGGGACACACCGAGCAGTACTTC.

This chain uses TRBV15 with TRBJ1-5, with 8 bases matching TRBD1. V shed 5 bases and J 7 bases; nucleotides not matched to a gene: 4. Germline loops: CDR1 LNHNV, CDR2 YYDKDF (reference sequence). This CDR3 comprises 13 residues. The CDR3 DNA reads as TGTGCCACCAGCGTGCGACAGGGGCAGCCCCAGCATTTT. Translated: CATSVRQGQPQHF.

The V and J genes are TRBV28 and TRBJ2-5; D possibly corresponds to TRBD2 (7 bases). The V end was cut by 3 bases, the J end by 2 bases, with 13 bases between. The CDR3 length is 15 residues. In germline, CDR1 is MDHEN, CDR2 SYDVKM. CDR3 DNA sequence: TGTGCCAGCAGTTTGGCGGGGGCAGGGCAAGAGACCCAGTACTTC. Its protein product is CASSLAGAGQETQYF.

The chain couples TRBV28 to TRBJ2-3, with 8 positions matching TRBD1. CDR1 is MDHEN and CDR2 is SYDVKM in the germline V gene. The V gene end was trimmed by 5 bases and the J gene end by 2 bases; junction bases not matched to a gene: 9. The CDR3 consists of 16 residues. DNA for the CDR3: TGTGCCAGCAGTCAAGAACCGGGACAGGACACAGATACGCAGTATTTT. This translates into CASSQEPGQDTDTQYF.

The rearrangement links TRBV27 to TRBJ2-5; D call uncertain. The CDR3 contains 12 residues. Trimming removed 8 bases from V and 3 bases from J, with 10 bases in between. CDR1 is MNHEY and CDR2 is SMNVEV in the germline V gene (reference sequence). For the CDR3, the DNA is TGTGCCAGCCGCTACCTCGAAGAGACCCAGTACTTC. It specifies CASRYLEETQYF.

CDR3 sequence: CASSPFPETQYF. The CDR3 DNA is TGTGCCAGCAGCCCTTTTCCAGAGACCCAGTACTTC. The rearrangement joins TRBV3-1 (or the pseudogene TRBV3-2) to TRBJ2-5; D remains ambiguous. In germline, CDR1 is LGHDT, CDR2 YNNKEL (reference sequence). The CDR3 sequence is 12 residues long. The V and J ends lost 4 bases and 4 bases respectively, with 7 bases between them.